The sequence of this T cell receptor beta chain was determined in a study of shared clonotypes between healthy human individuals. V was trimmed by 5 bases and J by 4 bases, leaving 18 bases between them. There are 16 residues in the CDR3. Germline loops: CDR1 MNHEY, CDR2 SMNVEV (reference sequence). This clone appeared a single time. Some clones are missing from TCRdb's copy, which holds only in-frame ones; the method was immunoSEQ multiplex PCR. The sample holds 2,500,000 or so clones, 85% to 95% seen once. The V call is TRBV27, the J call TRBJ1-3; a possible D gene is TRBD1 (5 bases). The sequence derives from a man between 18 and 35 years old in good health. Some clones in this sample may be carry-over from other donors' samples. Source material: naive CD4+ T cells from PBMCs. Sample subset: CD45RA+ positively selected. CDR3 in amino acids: CASSPLGLNRGNTIYF. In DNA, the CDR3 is TGTGCCAGCAGTCCCCTGGGACTGAACCGGGGAAACACCATATATTTT.